A single TCR beta chain is shown here with its context. This clonotype was recorded a few times. The clone's antigen remains unknown. No per-base quality is available; no much larger clone lies one base away. Every donor was a healthy Caucasian. Three pairs of female monozygotic twins, all aged about 18 to 30 years, made up the twin cohort. Positive isolation kits from Invitrogen were used to isolate the CD4+ and CD8+ T cell populations. This sample is part of a study of identical twins listed by TCRdb under 2016. Background for the entire study: To test whether fetal clonotypes persist, this study deep-sequenced TCR alpha and beta repertoires from monozygotic twins, from unrelated adults of various ages, and from cord blood. Replicate twin experiments were performed at different times using different library preparation protocols to rule out contamination.

What the work shows at the level of the full study, not this receptor alone: Fewer insertions were carried by abundant cord blood beta clonotypes; a weaker similar trend was observed in young adult naive repertoires, while no such trend was observed in memory repertoires. Zero-insertion analyses could be partly confounded by invariant T cells such as MAIT and iNKT, though diverse VJ usage argued against such confounding for most clonotypes. Out-of-frame TCR alpha sharing in monozygotic twins was systematically underestimated by recombination models, whereas sharing between unrelated individuals was in agreement with the recombination models. Conclusions relied on cross-sectional statistical analysis, since the same donors could not be followed over many years. Compared with coincidental sharing between unrelated individuals, out-of-frame TCR alpha sequences shared between twins showed an excess of sequences with low generation probability. The excess sharing between twins in beta out-of-frame sequences was weaker because fewer shared sequences reduced the signal-to-noise ratio.

V loses 2 bases of germline sequence and J loses 7 bases, and the interval between the two ends is 19 bases. The germline V gene (reference sequence) sets CDR1 to SGHKS and CDR2 to YYEKEE. CDR3 length: 15 amino acids, cysteine to phenylalanine. The read is trimmed to its CDR3 DNA, 45 bases read in frame from base 1. Library preparation used 5' RACE. Sequencing relied on an Illumina HiSeq 2000. A universal primer binding site was introduced by template switching, and a unique molecular identifier was present in the final cDNA, enabling accurate counting of TCR cDNA molecules. Specific primers in the conserved constant-segment region were used to synthesize first-strand cDNA for the TCR alpha and beta chains. To control for contamination, each cDNA library was double barcoded with a SMART-Mk sample barcode plus Illumina barcodes. Two successive PCR steps introduced TruSeq adapter sequences along with Illumina sample barcodes. The TCR alpha and beta cDNA libraries were sequenced on the Illumina HiSeq platform using custom primers. In the paper's pipeline: Unique molecular identifiers were extracted from raw reads with MiGEC, and CDR3 positions were determined with MiXCR. For each individual, recombination models were inferred using an EM algorithm with the repgenHMM and IGoR tools. The tcR package in R was used for shared clonotype analysis, with sharing normalized by the product of cloneset sizes. To study raw recombination free of thymic and clonal selection effects, out-of-frame nonproductive sequences were analyzed. Using fastp trimming at Q25 and MiXCR clonotype assembly, TCRdb reanalyzed the public sequencing data and kept in-frame beta chains. Each entry merges the rows of one CDR3 protein and shows their most common DNA and genes. The V and J calls were not made by the authors but by TCRdb's processing. Present in this sample are about 190,000 distinct CDR3 sequences, about 16% of which were seen just once. The ten largest clones add up to 35% to 50% of the sample.

These data were also reused for a study on T cells expressing NK-cell markers. From the second report: Under 10 donors provided sorted CD3+CD56+NKG2C+, CD3+CD56+NKG2C- and CD3+CD56-NKG2C+ T-cell subsets, whose TCR beta-chain repertoires were profiled. Seven of the eight sequenced donors were HCMV-seropositive and one was HCMV-seronegative. To restrict sorting to alphabetaTCR-expressing T cells, an anti-gammadeltaTCR antibody was added in several experiments. In 5 to 7 donors, the dominant CD3+CD56+NKG2C+ clonotypes ranked among the top 10 CD8+ clonotypes, making up roughly 1.0-7.0% of CD8+ T cells. Those dominant clonotypes were again the most abundant among CD3+CD56-NKG2C+ cells in a handful of donors, at about 28.3-60.1%. Whether the expanded NKG2C-expressing T cell clones were specific for HCMV antigens remained unclear. The eight sequenced donors were randomly selected healthy volunteers, three men and five women. To determine HCMV serostatus, a commercial ELISA kit was used to detect HCMV-specific IgG in serum. Reads were demultiplexed and grouped by UMI with MIGEC, and clonotypes were assembled and quantified with MiTCR. To remove erroneous sequences, TCR cDNA sequences were retained only when supported by two or more reads. The tcR package was used for downstream repertoire analysis, and clonotypes were matched between fractions using CDR3 nucleotide sequence together with V segment. Antigen specificity was annotated against VDJdb with VDJmatch, allowing one amino acid substitution in CDR3.

Sequenced sample: CD8+ T cells sorted from blood. The receptor was derived from a woman younger than 30 in good health. The chain couples TRBV5-5 to TRBJ2-7, and the D gene may be TRBD2, 6 bases matching. The encoded CDR3 is CASSFTAEGLGEQYF. Read as DNA, the sequence is TGTGCCAGCAGCTTCACGGCGGAGGGTCTGGGGGAGCAGTACTTC.